Here is one TCR beta chain with its context. Its cognate antigen is unknown. V gave up 5 bases and J gave up 4 bases; unmatched junction bases: 7. Germline V lookup: CDR1 MNHNS, CDR2 SASEGT. This CDR3 spans 14 amino acids. In the original analysis: ImmunoSEQ yielded junction-only sequences lacking quality scores, so filtering differed. The data were produced by immunoSEQ multiplex PCR, yet TCRdb's version contains in-frame clones alone and is incomplete. V and J calls and clone size come straight from that table; D and trimming were deduced from the DNA. The repertoire holds over a million clones, with about 75% as singletons. This record comes from a study of shared clonotypes between healthy human individuals. Study context: Samples came from a couple of female and a few male donors aged 18 to 49.

Study-level points and caveats: Four donors had roughly 5% of their naive CD4 clonotypes in common. On the whole, naive subsets had larger estimated richness than memory subsets had.

Source material: memory CD4+ T cells sorted from blood. Indicated subset: CD45RA-negative fraction. The chain couples TRBV6-1 to TRBJ2-7, with TRBD1 matching over 8 bases. The origin of this receptor is a man between 18 and 29 years old in good health. CDR3 in DNA: TGTGCCAGCAGTCGGGACAGGAAGGGGTACGAGCAGTACTTC. Its translation is CASSRDRKGYEQYF.